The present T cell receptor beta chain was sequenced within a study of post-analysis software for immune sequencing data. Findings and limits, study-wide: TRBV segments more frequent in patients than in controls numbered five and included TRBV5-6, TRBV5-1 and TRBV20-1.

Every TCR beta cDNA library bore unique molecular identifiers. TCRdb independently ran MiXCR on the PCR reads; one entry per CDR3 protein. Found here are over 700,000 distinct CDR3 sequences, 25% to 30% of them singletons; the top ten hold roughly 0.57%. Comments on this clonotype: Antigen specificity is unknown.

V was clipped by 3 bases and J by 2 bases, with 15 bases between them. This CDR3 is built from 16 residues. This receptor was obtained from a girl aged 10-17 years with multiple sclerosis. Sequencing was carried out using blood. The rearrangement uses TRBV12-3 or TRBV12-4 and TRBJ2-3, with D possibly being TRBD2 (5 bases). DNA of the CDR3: TGTGCCAGCAGTTTGTGGGCTAGCCGTCTCACAGATACGCAGTATTTT. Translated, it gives CASSLWASRLTDTQYF.